This T cell receptor beta chain was identified in a study of shared clonotypes between healthy human individuals. Study-wide results and limits: Investigators collected only blood, and repertoires in tissues likely differ.

Replicate PCRs run on sorted subsets employed approximately 0.2 ug DNA, approximately 30,000 T cell genomes. Only in-frame clones appear in the TCRdb table, and some are missing; sequencing was by immunoSEQ multiplex PCR. The sample lists approximately 720,000 clones, roughly 94% occurring once. Germline V gives CDR1 WNHNN, CDR2 SYGVQD (reference sequence). The CDR3 spans 15 residues. Trimming took 10 bases from V and 4 from J, leaving 19 bases between them. It was CD45RO-negative cells, positively selected for CCR7, that made up naive CD8 cells, with terminally differentiated effector memory CD45RA+ cells excluded. Notes on this clone: Its antigen is not known.

This receptor was taken from a man aged 30 to 45 in good health. The specimen was naive CD8+ T cells sorted from blood. V usage is TRBV10-1 and J usage is TRBJ2-2, with D perhaps being TRBD1 or TRBD2 (6 bases each). CDR3 loop: CATSGGIGGTGELFF. CDR3 coding DNA: TGCGCCACCTCTGGGGGGATAGGGGGCACCGGGGAGCTGTTTTTT.